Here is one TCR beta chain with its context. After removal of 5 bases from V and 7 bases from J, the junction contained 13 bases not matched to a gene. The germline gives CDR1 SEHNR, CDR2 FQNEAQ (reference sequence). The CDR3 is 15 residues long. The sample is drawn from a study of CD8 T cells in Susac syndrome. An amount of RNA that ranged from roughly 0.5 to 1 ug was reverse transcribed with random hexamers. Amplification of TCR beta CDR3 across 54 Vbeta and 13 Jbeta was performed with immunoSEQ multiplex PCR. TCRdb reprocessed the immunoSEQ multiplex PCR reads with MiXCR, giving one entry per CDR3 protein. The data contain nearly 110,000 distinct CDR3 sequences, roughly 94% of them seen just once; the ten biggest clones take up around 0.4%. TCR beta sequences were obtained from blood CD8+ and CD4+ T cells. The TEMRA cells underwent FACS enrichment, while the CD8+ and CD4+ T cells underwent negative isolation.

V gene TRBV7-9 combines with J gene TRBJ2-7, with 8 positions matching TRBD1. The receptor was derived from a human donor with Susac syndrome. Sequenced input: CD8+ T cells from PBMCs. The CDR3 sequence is CASSPPDRAALEQYF. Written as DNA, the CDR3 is TGTGCCAGCAGCCCCCCGGACAGGGCGGCGTTGGAGCAGTACTTC.